This T cell receptor (beta chain) emerged from a study of shared clonotypes between healthy human individuals. The overall study: Donor ages ranged 18 to 49 years: a couple of women, a few men.

This clone has just one count. Produced via immunoSEQ multiplex PCR; TCRdb's table is partial and in-frame only. The sample records about 1,800,000 clones, approximately 94% being singletons. Naive-designated CD8 cells lacked CD45RO, were positively enriched for CCR7, and omitted terminally differentiated effector memory CD45RA+ cells. The receptor was isolated from a young man in good health. Sequencing was performed on naive CD8+ T cells sorted from blood.

This CDR3 is CASSPRGAGTEAFF. The CDR3 DNA reads TGCGCCAGCAGCCCCCGGGGGGCGGGCACTGAAGCTTTCTTT. The rearrangement links TRBV4-1 to TRBJ1-1; maybe TRBD1 (6 bases). The CDR3 loop spans 14 amino acids. In germline, CDR1 is MGHRA, CDR2 YSYEKL. Trimming shortened V by 4 bases and J by 4 bases, and 13 bases separated the two germline ends.